One sample yielded the 18 T cell receptor beta chains listed below, sequenced in a study of metastatic and nonmetastatic thyroid tumors. The entire patient cohort was treatment-naive prior to thyroid surgery. From the PCR reads, TCRdb re-called clones with MiXCR. This sample has around 23,000 clones, with over 20% found just once. The source material was blood. These receptors originate from a female donor with papillary thyroid cancer or a benign thyroid nodule (not recorded which). Some clones in this sample may be carry-over from other donors' samples.

On this clone itself: This specimen includes other DNA sequences encoding the same CDR3. V and J are TRBV6-1 and TRBJ1-1; D possibly corresponds to TRBD1 (5 bases). CDR1 and CDR2 (germline): MNHNS, SASEGT. This CDR3 region has 11 residues. The CDR3 sequence is CASGGGFEAFF. CDR3 sequence (DNA): TGTGCTAGCGGGGGTGGTTTTGAAGCTTTCTTT.

This clone was recorded a few times. The CDR3 here is CASRRDRGEQYF. The CDR3 DNA reads TGTGCCAGCCGGCGGGACCGGGGCGAGCAGTACTTC. J is TRBJ2-7 and V is TRBV28, with D maybe TRBD2 (6 bases). V was pared by 8 bases and J by 6 bases, with 14 bases between. Germline loops: CDR1 MDHEN, CDR2 SYDVKM. The CDR3 has 12 residues.

With respect to this clone: The germline gene is not matched at one end of the junction; a read error may be the cause. V usage is TRBV5-1 and J usage is TRBJ1-1; D is ambiguous. The germline V gene encodes CDR1 SGHRS and CDR2 YFSETQ. This CDR3 contains 13 residues. CDR3 bases: TGCGCCAGCAGCTTTGGGCGAGATTCTGAAGCTTTCTTC. Its translation: CASSFGRDSEAFF.

This chain uses TRBV7-8 with TRBJ2-7; tentatively, D is TRBD2 (6 bases). From germline, CDR1 is SGHVS and CDR2 FQNEAQ. CDR3 length equals 16 residues. V lost 2 bases to trimming and J lost 1 base, with 15 bases between them. The CDR3 loop is CASSLSASAGSYEQYF. The CDR3 DNA sequence: TGTGCCAGCAGCTTATCCGCTAGCGCGGGATCCTACGAGCAGTACTTC.

The J gene is TRBJ2-7, the V gene TRBV28, with 10 bases aligning to TRBD1. V was clipped by 8 bases and J by 1 base; unmatched bases: 5. Germline V CDR1 and CDR2: MDHEN, SYDVKM. The CDR3 runs to 14 residues. The CDR3 is CASRRTGGSYEQYF. The CDR3 bases are TGTGCCAGCCGTAGGACAGGGGGGTCCTACGAGCAGTACTTC.

The V and J genes are TRBV12-3 or TRBV12-4 and TRBJ2-7; D is unresolved. V dropped 3 bases and J dropped 8 bases, with 14 bases sitting between them. CDR3 length equals 13 residues. The DNA for the CDR3 is TGTGCCAGCAGTTTTGGGTCCAATTCACAGCAGTACTTC. It yields the protein CASSFGSNSQQYF.

This clone showed up many times. The rearrangement links TRBV5-1 to TRBJ2-7; D gene unclear. V was pared by 4 bases and J by 2 bases, with 13 bases between. Germline CDR1 and CDR2: SGHRS and YFSETQ. The CDR3 has 14 amino acids. CDR3 protein: CASSPPTDPYEQYF. The DNA of the CDR3 is TGCGCCAGCAGCCCACCTACTGATCCCTACGAGCAGTACTTC.

By frequency in the sample, this clone is medium-sized. V is TRBV6-1 and J is TRBJ1-1; D unresolved. Trimming left V 11 bases short and J 3 bases short, with 19 bases between. The CDR3 is 14 amino acids. Germline lookup yields CDR1 MNHNS and CDR2 SASEGT. CDR3 DNA sequence: TGTGCCGGGAACGGATCAGCCGAAGACACTGAAGCTTTCTTT. The encoded protein is CAGNGSAEDTEAFF.

A remark on this clone: This may stem from a read error, because a much larger clone lies one nucleotide away. The sample holds other DNA sequences that translate to the same CDR3. The chain uses TRBV20-1 and TRBJ1-1; D gene ambiguous. The CDR3 loop spans 12 amino acids. Germline values: CDR1 DFQATT, CDR2 SNEGSKA (reference sequence). V was trimmed by 6 bases and J by 11 bases, leaving 19 bases between them. CDR3 protein: CSAPHKGGGAFF. CDR3 nucleotides: TGCAGTGCCCCACATAAAGGTGGAGGGGCTTTCTTT.

With regard to this clone: Its ends do not fully match the called genes, so a read error is possible. This sample also contains other DNA sequences that code for the same CDR3. The chain links TRBV19 to TRBJ1-5; possible D gene TRBD1, 5 bases. The CDR3 is 14 residues long. Germline lookup yields CDR1 LNHDA and CDR2 SQIVND (reference sequence). The CDR3 loop reads CASSIVGEQQPQHF. The CDR3 DNA is TGTGCCAGTAGTATAGTAGGGGAGCAACAGCCCCAGCACTTT.

This clone was observed at least ten times. The chain combines TRBV29-1 with TRBJ2-1; D ambiguous. With 1 base removed from V and 2 bases from J, the gap between germline ends came to 9 bases. The CDR3 sequence is 14 residues long. Germline V gene data show CDR1 as SQVTM and CDR2 as ANQGSEA. CDR3 sequence reads: CSVEGGNPYNEQFF. For the CDR3, the DNA is TGCAGCGTTGAAGGGGGAAACCCCTACAATGAGCAGTTCTTC.

This clone came up many times. The rearrangement uses TRBV6-5 and TRBJ1-2, with a weak D call TRBD1 (5 bases). The CDR3 sequence is 14 residues long. Trimming took off 3 bases at V and 4 bases at J, with 12 bases between the two ends. The V gene's germline CDR1 is MNHEY and CDR2 SVGAGI. DNA for the CDR3: TGTGCCAGCAGTTATGGTGGGGCAAGCTATGGCTACACCTTC. Protein sequence: CASSYGGASYGYTF.

This clone occurred many times. The chain employs TRBV4-1 and TRBJ1-4; 9 bases align to TRBD1. The CDR3 sequence is 13 residues long. V lost 7 bases, J lost 7 bases, and 4 bases stayed unmatched. Germline V gene sequence: CDR1 MGHRA, CDR2 YSYEKL. CDR3 bases: TGCGCCAGCACCGTACAGGGGGCTGAAAAACTGTTTTTT. Translated, it gives CASTVQGAEKLFF.

V gene TRBV5-6 combines with J gene TRBJ2-7, with D perhaps matching TRBD2 (6 bases). This CDR3 is built from 14 residues. In germline, CDR1 is SGHDT, CDR2 YYEEEE. Trimming removed 3 bases at V and 5 bases at J, with 15 bases between. The CDR3 region has the DNA TGTGCCAGCAGCTCCCCCTCCGGGAGTGACGAGCAGTACTTC. Its translation is CASSSPSGSDEQYF.

The chain links TRBV7-2 to TRBJ1-1; TRBD1 might be the D (5 bases). Germline V gene lookup returns CDR1 SGHTA and CDR2 FQGNSA. Trimming took 11 bases from V and 1 from J, leaving 17 bases between them. The CDR3 loop spans 14 amino acids. The DNA of the CDR3 is TGTGCCTGGAGTGCGGGAAGGGGGAACACTGAAGCTTTCTTT. Translation: CAWSAGRGNTEAFF.

This clone is labeled as medium-sized. This chain joins TRBV6-1 and TRBJ1-6; 7 bases match TRBD1. The CDR3 length is 13 residues. Germline trimming cut 8 bases from V and 6 bases from J; bases unmatched to any gene: 4. Looked up from germline, CDR1 is MNHNS and CDR2 is SASEGT. CDR3 sequence (DNA): TGTGCCAGCTACCGGGACAGTAATTCACCCCTCCACTTT. Its translation is CASYRDSNSPLHF.

This clone was counted ten times or more. The CDR3, as DNA: TGTGCCATCAACCATGGAACTTACAATGAGCAGTTCTTC. It encodes CAINHGTYNEQFF. V gene TRBV10-3 combines with J gene TRBJ2-1, with no clear D. The CDR3 is 13 amino acids. Germline V gene data show CDR1 as ENHRY and CDR2 as SYGVKD. The ends were cut back, 7 bases at V and 4 bases at J, with 11 bases in the middle.

This clone rates as medium-sized (0.01 to 0.1%). The V and J genes are TRBV6-1 and TRBJ2-5; 12 nucleotides match TRBD2. V dropped 3 bases and J dropped 5; count of bases not matched to a gene: 4. CDR1 MNHNS and CDR2 SASEGT come from the germline V gene. The length of the CDR3 is 15 residues. For the CDR3, the DNA is TGTGCCAGCAGTGAGCTAGCGGGAGGGCCGGAGACCCAGTACTTC. Translating gives CASSELAGGPETQYF.